This TCR beta chain was captured by sequencing in a study of CD8 T cells in Susac syndrome. Sequencing targeted TCR beta in T cells from blood (CD8+ and CD4+). The control participants were healthy donors, and these controls were matched with respect to both age and sex. Trimming left V 5 bases short and J 2 bases short, with 13 bases between. Germline V gives CDR1 MNHEY, CDR2 SVGAGI. This CDR3 is built from 14 residues. With regard to this clonotype: Its antigen is not known.

The RNA, roughly 0.5 to 1 ug, was put through reverse transcription using random hexamers. An immunoSEQ multiplex PCR amplified TCR beta CDR3 over 54 Vbeta and 13 Jbeta. TCRdb re-called the immunoSEQ multiplex PCR reads through MiXCR, storing one row per CDR3 protein. This sample carries 50,000 to 65,000 distinct CDR3 sequences, approximately 92% of them seen once, and the ten largest clones take roughly 0.2%. Overall study findings and caveats: It was acknowledged by the study that relatively few individuals were included in its TCR sequencing and HLA analysis.

V is TRBV6-5 and J is TRBJ2-7; a possible D gene is TRBD1 (5 bases). Sequences were obtained from CD8+ T cells from PBMCs. This receptor was obtained from a human donor in good health. The CDR3 here is CASSTVRDPYEQYF. The CDR3 region has the DNA TGTGCCAGCAGTACGGTCAGGGATCCCTACGAGCAGTACTTC.